The entry below describes one T cell receptor beta chain. The data were obtained in a study of control samples from healthy donors and cancer patients. Germline V gene data show CDR1 as SNHLY and CDR2 as FYNNEI. The CDR3 length is 15 residues. Trimming removed 4 bases at V and 1 base at J, with 11 bases between. Produced via immunoSEQ multiplex PCR; TCRdb's table is partial and in-frame only. The sample has around 120,000 clones; over 85% are singletons. This receptor was identified in a man younger than 40 in good health. Input material: blood. J is TRBJ2-1 and V is TRBV2, with D maybe TRBD1 (5 bases). The CDR3 spells CASSAQGGSYNEQFF. CDR3 in DNA: TGTGCCAGCAGTGCTCAGGGTGGGTCCTACAATGAGCAGTTCTTC.